This TCR beta chain was retrieved from a study of blood T cell repertoires in COVID-19. For the study at large: Specimens from acute and convalescent COVID-19 originated in the United States, Italy and Spain. Sample material is recorded as cDNA or gDNA derived from T cells, B-cell-depleted T cells, or PBMCs.

Germline CDR1 reads MNHEY; CDR2 reads SVGEGT. The ends lost 0 bases at V and 5 bases at J; junction bases unmatched: 7. The CDR3 extends over 16 amino acids. As processed by the authors: How many nucleated cells were present was estimated from reference gene primer amplification. Profiling relied on immunoSEQ multiplex PCR, and the TCRdb table lists in-frame clones only, not all of them. V and J calls and clone size are as listed in that table; D and trimming were resolved from the DNA. This table has 300,000 to 450,000 clones, 80% to 90% appearing once. Recruited during active infection, patients (from Seattle) were subsequently followed longitudinally.

The sample comprised peripheral blood. The rearrangement uses TRBV6-2 or TRBV6-3 and TRBJ2-5, with TRBD2 matching 9 bases. This receptor was obtained from a woman aged 30 to 39 with COVID-19, enrolled during active disease. DNA of the CDR3: TGTGCCAGCAGTTACTCGGGCGGGAGGGCCCGGGAGACCCAGTACTTC. It codes for CASSYSGGRARETQYF.